The rows below give T cell receptor beta chains drawn from one sample of a study of CD8+ T cells in alopecia areata. Using immunoSEQ multiplex PCR, the repertoire was profiled, and TCRdb retains in-frame clones only, with some absent. Here the sample spans about 200,000 clones, 55% to 70% being singletons. Material: CD4+ T cells sorted from blood, obtained at week 24, from a patient treated with tofacitinib. The receptors originated from a human donor with alopecia areata. The CDR3 runs from the conserved cysteine through the conserved F or W. Fields, in order: D gene, J gene, V gene, clone size, CDR3 protein, CDR3 DNA. D genes are given only for firm matches. Size is stated for part of the rows, as once, few or many counts, or as a class when the clone is expanded.

>.|TRBJ2-3|TRBV4-2|once
CASSQAVGFTDTQYF
TGTGCCAGCAGCCAAGCGGTCGGGTTCACAGATACGCAGTATTTT
>.|TRBJ2-3|TRBV18|few
CASSPPSLGLDTQYF
TGTGCCAGCTCACCCCCTTCTCTGGGACTAGATACGCAGTATTTT
>TRBD1|TRBJ2-7|TRBV29-1|few
CSVLGRRQGAYAYEQYF
TGCAGCGTCTTGGGCAGGAGACAGGGGGCTTACGCCTACGAGCAGTACTTC
>.|TRBJ1-2|TRBV30|.
CAWSEDGYTF
TGTGCCTGGAGTGAGGATGGCTACACCTTC
>TRBD1|TRBJ2-5|TRBV6-6|few
CASSYGDRIWETQYF
TGTGCCAGCAGTTACGGGGACAGAATTTGGGAGACCCAGTACTTC
>.|TRBJ2-3|TRBV5-1|.
CASSLSNRDTDTQYF
TGCGCCAGCAGCTTGAGTAACAGGGACACAGATACGCAGTATTTT
>TRBD1|TRBJ1-2|TRBV5-1|.
CASSRDRGTSGYTF
TGCGCCAGCAGTCGGGACAGGGGGACCTCTGGCTACACCTTC
>TRBD1|TRBJ2-5|TRBV7-9|few
CASSPDRVQTQYF
TGTGCCAGCAGCCCTGACAGGGTACAGACCCAGTACTTC
>.|TRBJ1-1|TRBV5-6|few
CASSSEGISNTEAFF
TGTGCCAGCAGCTCGGAAGGGATTTCGAACACTGAAGCTTTCTTT
>.|TRBJ2-3|TRBV7-2|once
CASSLDYTQYF
TGTGCCAGCAGCTTAGATTATACGCAGTATTTT
>.|TRBJ2-5|TRBV27|.
CASSLIDKRETQYF
TGTGCCAGCAGTTTGATCGACAAAAGGGAGACCCAGTACTTC
>.|TRBJ1-3|TRBV2|.
CASGYTGTDAGNTIYF
TGTGCCAGCGGGTACACCGGGACGGATGCAGGAAACACCATATATTTT
>.|TRBJ2-7|TRBV5-1|.
CASRESMGSEQYF
TGCGCCAGCAGAGAATCAATGGGCTCCGAGCAGTACTTC
>.|TRBJ1-2|TRBV18|.
CASSPGQSAVGGYTF
TGTGCCAGCTCACCGGGACAAAGTGCAGTAGGGGGCTACACCTTC
>.|TRBJ1-2|TRBV6-1|few
CASTPRTADGYTF
TGTGCCAGCACACCGCGGACAGCCGACGGCTACACCTTC
>.|TRBJ1-4|TRBV5-6|.
CASSGRQVNEKLFF
TGTGCCAGCAGCGGCCGACAGGTTAATGAAAAACTGTTTTTT
>.|TRBJ1-1|TRBV29-1|few
CSEKNRKNTEAFF
TGCAGCGAAAAAAACCGCAAGAACACTGAAGCTTTCTTT
>TRBD1|TRBJ1-4|TRBV4-1|.
CASYGGGRGQEKLFF
TGCGCCAGCTATGGAGGGGGCAGGGGGCAAGAAAAACTGTTTTTT
>.|TRBJ2-3|TRBV2|.
CASSGGIRVDF
TGTGCCAGCAGTGGGGGAATAAGGGTGGATTTT
>TRBD2|TRBJ2-5|TRBV10-3|few
CAISESTSGEETQYF
TGTGCCATCAGTGAGTCGACTAGCGGGGAAGAGACCCAGTACTTC
>.|TRBJ2-5|TRBV15|.
CATSSGPKETQYF
TGTGCCACCAGCAGCGGGCCGAAAGAGACCCAGTACTTC
>TRBD1|TRBJ2-7|TRBV6-5|.
CASCSDGTGSEQYF
TGTGCCAGCTGTTCCGACGGGACAGGCTCCGAGCAGTACTTC
>.|TRBJ2-5|TRBV18|.
CASSPKGFETQYF
TGTGCCAGCTCACCAAAGGGATTCGAGACCCAGTACTTC
>.|TRBJ1-2|TRBV29-1|once
CSGGANYGYTF
TGCAGCGGTGGGGCTAACTATGGCTACACCTTC
>TRBD2|TRBJ2-3|TRBV7-9|few
CASSHRGGARTDTQYF
TGTGCCAGCAGCCACCGCGGGGGGGCCCGCACAGATACGCAGTATTTT
>TRBD1|TRBJ2-1|TRBV5-4|.
CASSLGTGSYNEQFF
TGTGCCAGCAGCTTGGGGACAGGGTCCTACAATGAGCAGTTCTTC
>.|TRBJ2-7|TRBV10-3|.
CAISGAASVAYEQYF
TGTGCCATCAGTGGGGCCGCGTCAGTAGCCTACGAGCAGTACTTC
>TRBD2|TRBJ2-3|TRBV7-2|few
CASSPGLAGATQYF
TGTGCCAGCAGCCCGGGACTAGCGGGTGCTACGCAGTATTTT
>.|TRBJ1-1|TRBV11-2|few
CASSLTGTNTEAFF
TGTGCCAGCAGCTTAACAGGGACGAACACTGAAGCTTTCTTT
>.|TRBJ1-1|TRBV4-2|few
CASSRPENTEAFF
TGTGCCAGCAGCCGCCCCGAGAACACTGAAGCTTTCTTT
>.|TRBJ2-4|TRBV6-5|few
CASMGSGRDIQYF
TGTGCCAGCATGGGGTCGGGGAGAGACATTCAGTACTTC
>TRBD1|TRBJ1-5|TRBV9|.
CASSGGTGDQPQHF
TGTGCCAGCAGCGGAGGGACAGGGGATCAGCCCCAGCATTTT
>TRBD2|TRBJ2-1|TRBV6-5|.
CASTASGSDEQFF
TGTGCCAGCACGGCTAGCGGGAGTGATGAGCAGTTCTTC
>TRBD1|TRBJ2-7|TRBV28|.
CASSLPGGSIRYF
TGTGCCAGCAGTTTGCCAGGGGGCTCTATTCGGTACTTC
>.|TRBJ2-7|TRBV2|.
CASSEGRSYYEQYF
TGTGCCAGCAGTGAGGGACGGAGCTACTACGAGCAGTACTTC
>.|TRBJ1-3|TRBV28|.
CASSLGGLSGNTIYF
TGTGCCAGCAGTCTCGGGGGGCTCTCTGGAAACACCATATATTTT
>.|TRBJ1-3|TRBV4-2|.
CASSQEGNTIYF
TGTGCCAGCAGCCAAGAAGGAAACACCATATATTTT
>TRBD1|TRBJ1-1|TRBV29-1|.
CSVSGTENTEAFF
TGCAGCGTTAGCGGGACAGAGAACACTGAAGCTTTCTTT
>.|TRBJ1-4|TRBV29-1|.
CSVRSRDGEKLFF
TGCAGCGTCCGAAGCCGGGACGGTGAAAAACTGTTTTTT
>TRBD2|TRBJ2-3|TRBV19|.
CASGTSGTDTQYF
TGTGCCAGTGGGACTAGCGGGACAGATACGCAGTATTTT
>TRBD2|TRBJ2-3|TRBV29-1|.
CSVGTSRTDTQYF
TGCAGCGTTGGGACTAGCCGCACAGATACGCAGTATTTT
>.|TRBJ2-2|TRBV19|.
CASSIVGGKNTGELFF
TGTGCCAGTAGTATTGTCGGGGGCAAGAACACCGGGGAGCTGTTTTTT
>.|TRBJ1-1|TRBV7-4|.
CASSVSNTEAFF
TGTGCCAGCAGCGTTTCGAACACTGAAGCTTTCTTT
>.|TRBJ1-2|TRBV6-6|.
CASSYPDRTNYGYTF
TGTGCCAGCAGCTACCCGGACAGAACTAACTATGGCTACACCTTC
>TRBD2|TRBJ2-5|TRBV5-1|few
CASSFWRGETQYF
TGCGCCAGCAGCTTTTGGCGGGGGGAGACCCAGTACTTC
>.|TRBJ1-1|TRBV5-1|.
CASSFGGNTEAFF
TGCGCCAGCAGCTTCGGGGGAAACACTGAAGCTTTCTTT